These 10 T cell receptor beta chains share one sample of origin, sequenced in a study of T cell changes during pregnancy in multiple sclerosis. Repertoires were generated with immunoSEQ multiplex PCR, while TCRdb's copy carries only in-frame clones and drops some. In the table there are 50,000 to 70,000 clones, around 90% of which are singletons. The sequencing used CD8+ T cells from peripheral blood mononuclear cells, collected before pregnancy. The receptor source for this set is a female donor with multiple sclerosis, enrolled in a pregnancy study.

The sample holds a few counts of this clone. V is TRBV7-8 and J is TRBJ2-7; 9 positions match TRBD1. The CDR3 consists of 16 residues. Germline loops: CDR1 SGHVS, CDR2 FQNEAQ. Germline trimming cut 0 bases from V and 3 bases from J; bases unmatched to any gene: 6. The CDR3 loop is CASSLAAGQGLYEQYF. The CDR3 DNA reads as TGTGCCAGCAGCTTAGCAGCGGGACAGGGTCTCTACGAGCAGTACTTC.

The chain links TRBV21-1 to TRBJ2-3; the table assigns TRBD1, which was not confirmed against the DNA. TRBV21-1 is an annotated pseudogene. CDR3 length: 16 residues. For the CDR3, the DNA is TGTGCCAGCAGCAACCGTCATAACAATAGCACAGATACGCAGTATTTT. Encoded protein: CASSNRHNNSTDTQYF.

The J gene is TRBJ1-2, the V gene TRBV19; unclear D gene. CDR1 is LNHDA, CDR2 SQIVND, per germline (reference sequence). Trimming left V 4 bases short and J 6 bases short, with 18 bases between. The CDR3 covers 15 residues. This chain's CDR3 is CASSSSDWSRDGYTF. The CDR3 DNA reads as TGTGCCAGTAGTAGCTCCGATTGGAGTAGAGATGGCTACACCTTC.

The gene calls are TRBV5-8 and TRBJ2-3; weak D call: TRBD2 (6 bases). V shed 6 bases and J shed 1 base, with 15 bases lying between them. The CDR3 contains 15 residues. Germline lookup yields CDR1 SGHTS and CDR2 YDEGEE. For the CDR3, the DNA is TGTGCCAGCACCCGGGGGTTCGGCGGCACAGATACGCAGTATTTT. Its translation is CASTRGFGGTDTQYF.

CDR3 in amino acids: CASRGGELFF. CDR3 DNA: TGTGCCAGCCGCGGGGGGGAGCTGTTTTTT. The rearrangement links TRBV25-1 to TRBJ2-2, with a weak D call TRBD2 (5 bases). The CDR3 has 10 amino acids. The V gene's germline CDR1 is MGHDK and CDR2 SYGVNS. The V end lost 8 bases, the J end lost 8 bases, and 6 bases lay between the germline ends.

This clone appeared once. The rearrangement uses TRBV10-2 and TRBJ2-3; 7 bases fit TRBD2. This CDR3 is built from 12 residues. V lost 2 bases, J lost 10 bases, and 3 bases stayed unmatched. Germline CDR1 reads WSHSY; CDR2 reads SAAADI. The CDR3 DNA reads TGCGCCAGCAGTGAGGGACTAGAAGCGCAGTATTTT. Its protein is CASSEGLEAQYF.

The rearrangement links TRBV5-6 to TRBJ2-7; TRBD2 is a possible D gene (7 bases). The CDR3 covers 14 residues. The germline gives CDR1 SGHDT, CDR2 YYEEEE. V shed 0 bases and J shed 3 bases, with 10 bases lying between them. CDR3 amino acids: CASSLGGGDYEQYF. CDR3 coding DNA: TGTGCCAGCAGCTTGGGGGGGGGCGACTACGAGCAGTACTTC. The complete variable domain, with remaining parts taken from reference TRBV5-6 and TRBJ2-7, reads DAGVTQSPTHLIKTRGQQVTLRCSPKSGHDTVSWYQQALGQGPQFIFQYYEEEERQRGNFPDRFSGHQFPNYSSELNVNALLLGDSALYLCASSLGGGDYEQYFGPGTRLTVT.

V gene TRBV6-6 combines with J gene TRBJ1-6; D is undetermined. V was trimmed by 6 bases and J by 5 bases, leaving 14 bases between them. CDR3 size: 15 residues. Germline V CDR1 and CDR2: MNHNY, SVGAGI (reference sequence). CDR3 protein: CASSSLTSHNSPLHF. The CDR3, as DNA: TGTGCCAGCAGCTCCTTGACAAGCCATAATTCACCCCTCCACTTT.

In nucleotides, the CDR3 is TGTGCCAGCAGTTTCCAGGGAAATGTCTATGGCTACACCTTC. The encoded protein is CASSFQGNVYGYTF. J is TRBJ1-2 and V is TRBV9, with D perhaps TRBD1 (5 bases). V lost 5 bases, J lost 4 bases, and 15 bases lay in between. This CDR3 is built from 14 residues. Germline loops: CDR1 SGDLS, CDR2 YYNGEE.

Only a few counts were recorded for this clone. The rearrangement links TRBV27 to TRBJ2-7; 9 bases line up with TRBD2. The germline V gene has CDR1 MNHEY and CDR2 SMNVEV (reference sequence). V lost 2 bases to trimming and J lost 0 bases; unmatched junction nucleotides: 8. The CDR3 loop spans 17 amino acids. CDR3 residues: CASSLLHGGGASYEQYF. The CDR3 bases are TGTGCCAGCAGTTTACTACACGGCGGGGGGGCCTCCTACGAGCAGTACTTC.